These T cell receptor beta chains were read from a single sample in a study of beta chain features in type 1 diabetes. Repertoires were generated with immunoSEQ multiplex PCR, while TCRdb's copy carries only in-frame clones and drops some. The table records more than 300,000 clones, 8% to 10% of them present only once. The sequencing sample was made of central memory CD4+ T cells from blood. Receptor source: a man younger than 45 with type 1 diabetes. The CDR3 runs from the conserved cysteine through the conserved F or W. The D gene is left open where the match is weak. Clone size, where shown, is once, few, many, or a class for clones that have expanded.

V gene	D gene	clone size	J gene	CDR3 DNA	CDR3 protein
TRBV11-3	.	.	TRBJ2-3	TGTGCCAGCAAGGCCGGGAGCGCAGATACGCAGTATTTT	CASKAGSADTQYF
TRBV19	.	many	TRBJ2-5	TGTGCCAGTAGTGGGTCGCGGGTTGTGGAGACCCAGTACTTC	CASSGSRVVETQYF
TRBV5-6	TRBD2	few	TRBJ2-7	TGTGCCAGCAGCTTGCTAGCGGGGAGCTACGAGCAGTACTTC	CASSLLAGSYEQYF
TRBV7-9	.	many	TRBJ2-4	TGTGCCAGCAGCCCTCGTAGGGCGGGCAAAAACATTCAGTACTTC	CASSPRRAGKNIQYF
TRBV27	.	few	TRBJ1-1	TGTGCCAGCAGTCGTCGGGCCTCCGGGCGGGCTTTCTTT	CASSRRASGRAFF
TRBV5-1	TRBD1	few	TRBJ1-4	TGCGCCAGCAGGGGACAGGCCCTCAGCGAAAAACTGTTTTTT	CASRGQALSEKLFF
TRBV11-2	TRBD2	.	TRBJ2-1	TGTGCCAGCAACCCTTCTTCCGGGACTAGCGGTTACAATGAGCAGTTCTTC	CASNPSSGTSGYNEQFF
TRBV30	TRBD2	.	TRBJ2-7	TGTGCCTGGAGTGTACGCGGGAGGGCCTACGAGCAGTACTTC	CAWSVRGRAYEQYF
TRBV6-6	TRBD2	few	TRBJ2-5	TGTGCCAGCAGTTTCCAAAGGACTAGCGGGAGCCCGACCCAGTACTTC	CASSFQRTSGSPTQYF
TRBV2	.	many	TRBJ2-2	TGTGCCAGCAGTGAATTCGGGGAGCTGTTTTTT	CASSEFGELFF
TRBV9	TRBD1	.	TRBJ2-6	TGTGCCAGCAGCGGCCGACAGGGGGTAAACTCTGGGGCCAACGTCCTGACTTTC	CASSGRQGVNSGANVLTF
TRBV14	TRBD1	.	TRBJ1-6	TGTGCCAGCAGCCAATCCAGGGGGGGTCATTCACCCCTCCACTTT	CASSQSRGGHSPLHF
TRBV6-1	.	few	TRBJ1-1	TGTGCCAGCAGTGAAGGACAGATGAACACTGAAGCTTTCTTT	CASSEGQMNTEAFF
TRBV11-3	.	.	TRBJ2-2	TGTGCCAGCAGCCGAACAGGGAATTCGAACACCGGGGAGCTGTTTTTT	CASSRTGNSNTGELFF
TRBV4-2	TRBD1	.	TRBJ2-1	TGTGCCAGCAGCCAAGATGTCCAGGGGGCAAACAATGAGCAGTTCTTC	CASSQDVQGANNEQFF
TRBV19	.	many	TRBJ2-7	TGTGCCAGTAACCCGGGCAGGGGCACCTACGAGCAGTACTTC	CASNPGRGTYEQYF
TRBV7-9	.	few	TRBJ1-5	TGTGCCAGCAGCTCCGACCGTAATCAGCCCCAGCATTTT	CASSSDRNQPQHF
TRBV11-3	.	.	TRBJ2-4	TGTGCCAGCAGCCTCGACAGGCAAAACATTCAGTACTTC	CASSLDRQNIQYF
TRBV30	.	.	TRBJ1-1	TGTGCCTGGAGTCCCACCTTTGGGGGCGGATTGAACACTGAAGCTTTCTTT	CAWSPTFGGGLNTEAFF
TRBV28	.	few	TRBJ2-4	TGTGCCAGCAGTCCTATTCTCGGTGAGGGGGCCAAAAACATTCAGTACTTC	CASSPILGEGAKNIQYF
TRBV7-2	TRBD1	few	TRBJ1-5	TGTGCCAGCAGCTTAGGGGGACAGGGATATCAGCCCCAGCATTTT	CASSLGGQGYQPQHF
TRBV5-4	.	few	TRBJ2-5	TGTGCCAGCAGCTTGGCCAGTAGCAGACAAGAGACCCAGTACTTC	CASSLASSRQETQYF
TRBV28	.	few	TRBJ1-3	TGTGCCAGCAGTCTAATGGGGCCCTCTGGAAACACCATATATTTT	CASSLMGPSGNTIYF
TRBV27	.	.	TRBJ1-2	TGTGCCAGCGGCAGGGGACCGTTCTATGGCTACACCTTC	CASGRGPFYGYTF
TRBV5-1	TRBD1	.	TRBJ1-1	TGCGCCAGCAGCCACGGGACAGGGGGTACTGAAGCTTTCTTT	CASSHGTGGTEAFF
TRBV5-1	.	few	TRBJ2-5	TGCGCCAGCAGGACCCACCCCGGTGAGGAGACCCAGTACTTC	CASRTHPGEETQYF
TRBV7-2	.	many	TRBJ2-1	TGTGCCAGCAGCTCCCCAAAAGGAGGTCAGGGTGACAATGAGCAGTTCTTC	CASSSPKGGQGDNEQFF
TRBV15	.	many	TRBJ2-3	TGTGCCACCAGCAGACTGGGGCTCCAGGATACGCAGTATTTT	CATSRLGLQDTQYF
TRBV11-3	TRBD2	few	TRBJ2-2	TGTGCCAGCAGCGTAGCCAGCGGGAGGTTTCCCGGGGAGCTGTTTTTT	CASSVASGRFPGELFF
TRBV11-3	.	.	TRBJ2-7	TGTGCCAGCAGCAGGGGGGACATTAGCTCCTACGAGCAGTACTTC	CASSRGDISSYEQYF
TRBV4-3	.	.	TRBJ2-1	TGCGCCAGCAGCCAAGGGCGGAGCAACTACAATGAGCAGTTCTTC	CASSQGRSNYNEQFF
TRBV29-1	.	many	TRBJ2-1	TGCAGCTATCGACTAGAAAGCTCCTACAATGAGCAGTTCTTC	CSYRLESSYNEQFF
TRBV28	.	.	TRBJ2-7	TGTGCCGTAAACGGGGCCCCCTCCTACGAGCAGTACTTC	CAVNGAPSYEQYF
TRBV2	.	many	TRBJ2-1	TGTGCCAGCAGCAGGGCGGGAACCCGCAATGAGCAGTTCTTC	CASSRAGTRNEQFF
TRBV4-3	.	few	TRBJ2-5	TGCGCCAGCAGCCAAGAGCCCCAGGGAGGAGGCCAAGAGACCCAGTACTTC	CASSQEPQGGGQETQYF